A single sample is the source of the 31 T cell receptor beta chains below, sequenced in a study of blood T cell repertoires in COVID-19. The data were produced by immunoSEQ multiplex PCR, yet TCRdb's version contains in-frame clones alone and is incomplete. The repertoire holds some 140,000 clones, roughly 90% seen once, with 15% to 20% in the top ten. Sequences were obtained from peripheral blood. These receptors were collected from a man over 45 with active or convalescent COVID-19.

The chain has TRBV3-1 (or the pseudogene TRBV3-2) and TRBJ2-3; TRBD1 agrees at 10 bases. Germline trimming cut 4 bases from V and 7 bases from J; bases unmatched to any gene: 14. The CDR3 is 17 amino acids. CDR1 LGHDT and CDR2 YNNKEL come from the germline V gene (reference sequence). The DNA of the CDR3 is TGTGCCAGCAGCCCTCACCGAGGGACAGGGGTGAGTCATACGCAGTATTTT. Translating gives CASSPHRGTGVSHTQYF.

The V and J genes are TRBV28 and TRBJ1-5, with D perhaps matching TRBD1 (5 bases). The CDR3 runs to 14 residues. The V and J ends lost 2 bases and 3 bases respectively, with 8 bases between them. The germline V gene encodes CDR1 MDHEN and CDR2 SYDVKM. CDR3 coding DNA: TGTGCCAGCAGTTTACCCAGGGACAATCAGCCCCAGCATTTT. Its protein product is CASSLPRDNQPQHF.

CDR3 region: CASGFDSSITGELFF. The DNA for the CDR3 is TGTGCTAGTGGTTTTGACAGCAGCATCACCGGGGAGCTGTTTTTT. The chain couples TRBV12-5 to TRBJ2-2, with D maybe TRBD1 (5 bases). V was shortened by 3 bases and J by 4 bases, with 12 bases between the two germline ends. This CDR3 has 15 amino acids. The germline V gene encodes CDR1 LGHNT and CDR2 FRNRAP. The whole variable domain, remainder taken from reference TRBV12-5 and TRBJ2-2, is DARVTQTPRHKVTEMGQEVTMRCQPILGHNTVFWYRQTMMQGLELLAYFRNRAPLDDSGMPKDRFSAEMPDATLATLKIQPSEPRDSAVYFCASGFDSSITGELFFGEGSRLTVL.

As to this clone: Other nucleotide sequences from this sample produce the same CDR3. V and J are TRBV24-1 and TRBJ2-1, with TRBD2 as a possible D gene (6 bases). The CDR3 length is 15 residues. Germline CDR1 reads KGHDR; CDR2 reads SFDVKD. V lost 0 bases to trimming and J lost 1 base, with 6 bases between them. The CDR3: CATSDLGGSYNEQFF. The CDR3 DNA follows: TGTGCCACCAGTGATTTGGGGGGGTCCTACAATGAGCAGTTCTTC.

The CDR3 DNA reads TGTGCCAGCAACTACCAAATCTCGGGTAACACTGAAGCTTTCTTT. Its translation: CASNYQISGNTEAFF. This chain uses TRBV7-2 with TRBJ1-1; D gene ambiguous. Germline CDR1 SGHTA, CDR2 FQGNSA. V lost 7 bases and J 2 bases, leaving 17 bases between the germline ends. This CDR3 spans 15 amino acids.

The genes are TRBV28 and TRBJ2-7, with 7 bases aligning to TRBD1. Trimming removed 6 bases from V and 2 bases from J; junction bases left unmatched: 7. The CDR3 is made up of 14 amino acids. In germline, CDR1 is MDHEN, CDR2 SYDVKM. CDR3 region: CASSHPGTAYEQYF. The CDR3 DNA reads TGTGCCAGCAGCCACCCTGGGACAGCCTACGAGCAGTACTTC.

The V call is TRBV2, the J call TRBJ2-7; 8 bases fit TRBD1. Germline CDR1 SNHLY, CDR2 FYNNEI. The CDR3 is 14 amino acids. Germline trimming cut 7 bases from V and 2 bases from J; bases unmatched to any gene: 7. DNA for the CDR3: TGTGCCAGCACCTTACGGGACAGGACCTACGAGCAGTACTTC. Translating it yields CASTLRDRTYEQYF.

This chain joins TRBV18 and TRBJ2-5; 7 nucleotides align to TRBD1. This CDR3 region has 13 residues. With V trimmed by 4 bases and J by 3 bases, 2 bases remained unmatched. Germline V gives CDR1 KGHSH, CDR2 LQKENI. CDR3 in amino acids: CASSLGTEETQYF. As DNA, the CDR3 is TGTGCCAGCTCACTTGGGACAGAAGAGACCCAGTACTTC.

This chain uses TRBV10-3 with TRBJ2-1; 10 bases are shared with TRBD1. The CDR3 totals 14 residues. With 6 bases clipped from V and 5 bases from J, the junction kept 4 bases outside the gene matches. Germline V gene lookup returns CDR1 ENHRY and CDR2 SYGVKD. CDR3 bases: TGTGCCATCAGGGGGACAGGGGAGAACAATGAGCAGTTCTTC. It codes for CAIRGTGENNEQFF.

The chain employs TRBV12-3 or TRBV12-4 and TRBJ1-1, with TRBD1 as a possible D gene (5 bases). The CDR3 consists of 13 residues. V dropped 6 bases and J dropped 0 bases, with 8 bases sitting between them. CDR3 sequence reads: CASSPTVNTEAFF. The CDR3 DNA reads as TGTGCCAGCAGCCCGACAGTGAACACTGAAGCTTTCTTT.

This chain uses TRBV3-1 (or the pseudogene TRBV3-2) with TRBJ2-3, with D hard to call. Per the germline V gene, CDR1 is LGHDT and CDR2 is YNNKEL (reference sequence). V gave up 0 bases and J gave up 7 bases, with 5 bases separating them. The CDR3 totals 12 residues. CDR3 region: CASSQDENTQYF. The CDR3 coding sequence is TGTGCCAGCAGCCAAGATGAGAATACGCAGTATTTT.

The chain joins TRBV15 to TRBJ2-1, with D tentatively TRBD1 (6 bases). CDR3 length equals 13 residues. V lost 0 bases to trimming and J lost 8 bases, with 8 bases between them. The germline gives CDR1 LNHNV, CDR2 YYDKDF (reference sequence). CDR3 amino acids: CATSRDRGHEQFF. CDR3 coding DNA: TGTGCCACCAGCAGAGACAGGGGCCATGAGCAGTTCTTC.

This clone came up once. Other DNA sequences in this specimen translate into the identical CDR3. The V call is TRBV5-6, the J call TRBJ1-2, with D tentatively TRBD1 (6 bases). The CDR3 runs 14 residues. The germline V gene encodes CDR1 SGHDT and CDR2 YYEEEE. V was shortened by 0 bases and J by 2 bases, with 8 bases between the two germline ends. The CDR3 DNA is TGTGCCAGCAGCTTGGGTCAGGGGAACTATGGCTACACCTTC. It translates to CASSLGQGNYGYTF. The full variable domain, with the rest looked up from reference TRBV5-6 and TRBJ1-2, is DAGVTQSPTHLIKTRGQQVTLRCSPKSGHDTVSWYQQALGQGPQFIFQYYEEEERQRGNFPDRFSGHQFPNYSSELNVNALLLGDSALYLCASSLGQGNYGYTFGSGTRLTVV.

The chain couples TRBV2 to TRBJ1-5, with D maybe TRBD1 (6 bases). CDR3 size: 15 residues. Per germline, CDR1 SNHLY and CDR2 FYNNEI. V was shortened by 4 bases and J by 2 bases, with 12 bases between the two germline ends. The CDR3 is CASSVSRGGNQPQHF. Written as DNA, the CDR3 is TGTGCCAGCAGTGTGAGCAGGGGCGGCAATCAGCCCCAGCATTTT.

This sequence joins TRBV19 and TRBJ1-5; weak D call: TRBD1 (6 bases). V lost 5 bases and J lost 1, with 15 bases in between. CDR3 length: 16 amino acids. Germline V gene data show CDR1 as LNHDA and CDR2 as SQIVND (reference sequence). CDR3 nucleotide sequence: TGTGCCAGTAGTCCCCCTGGAAGGGGGAGCAATCAGCCCCAGCATTTT. This encodes CASSPPGRGSNQPQHF.

This chain uses TRBV18 with TRBJ1-1, with 7 nucleotides matching TRBD1. The CDR3 covers 16 residues. Germline assignment: CDR1 KGHSH and CDR2 LQKENI. V gave up 1 base and J gave up 2 bases; unmatched junction bases: 7. CDR3 amino acids: CASSPLRQGANTEAFF. CDR3 DNA: TGTGCCAGCTCACCACTGAGACAGGGAGCAAACACTGAAGCTTTCTTT.

The chain links TRBV15 to TRBJ2-7; D is possibly TRBD1 (5 bases). V gave up 0 bases and J gave up 6 bases, with 12 bases separating them. The germline CDR1 and CDR2 sequences are LNHNV and YYDKDF (reference sequence). CDR3 size: 14 residues. The CDR3 is CATSRDLQGAEQYF. CDR3 sequence (DNA): TGTGCCACCAGCAGAGATTTGCAGGGCGCCGAGCAGTACTTC.

About this clone itself: At the DNA level, this CDR3 is encoded by other sequences in the same sample as well. CDR3 sequence reads: CASSQDPTSTDTQYF. CDR3 sequence (DNA): TGTGCCAGCAGCCAAGATCCGACTAGTACAGATACGCAGTATTTT. V is TRBV3-1 (or the pseudogene TRBV3-2) and J is TRBJ2-3; maybe TRBD2 (6 bases). The germline V gene has CDR1 LGHDT and CDR2 YNNKEL (reference sequence). The V end lost 0 bases, the J end lost 3 bases, and 10 bases lay between the germline ends. This CDR3 is 15 amino acids long.

V usage is TRBV5-6 and J usage is TRBJ1-2, with TRBD1 matching 7 bases. V trimming: 0 bases; J trimming: 2 bases; junction bases outside the gene matches: 4. This CDR3 region has 15 residues. Germline values: CDR1 SGHDT, CDR2 YYEEEE. CDR3 DNA: TGTGCCAGCAGCTTGGTAGAGGGGGCGAACTATGGCTACACCTTC. The encoded protein is CASSLVEGANYGYTF.

The rearrangement joins TRBV11-2 to TRBJ2-2; perhaps TRBD1 as D (7 bases). Trimming pared 5 bases from V and 0 bases from J, leaving 13 bases between. This CDR3 is 16 amino acids long. Germline V CDR1 and CDR2: SGHAT, FQNNGV. This CDR3 reads CASSGRDRPNTGELFF. The CDR3 nucleotides are TGTGCCAGCAGCGGGCGGGACAGACCGAACACCGGGGAGCTGTTTTTT.

The chain is built from TRBV10-3 and TRBJ1-5, with D unclear. The CDR3 length is 14 residues. The V gene's germline CDR1 is ENHRY and CDR2 SYGVKD. Trimming took 3 bases from V and 5 from J, leaving 11 bases between them. The CDR3 spells CAISDSPGHQPQHF. The CDR3, as DNA: TGTGCCATCAGTGATTCTCCAGGTCATCAGCCCCAGCATTTT.

J is TRBJ2-7 and V is TRBV6-1; possible D gene TRBD1, 6 bases. Germline assignment: CDR1 MNHNS and CDR2 SASEGT. V gave up 3 bases and J gave up 2 bases, with 8 bases separating them. The CDR3 is 13 amino acids. The CDR3 bases are TGTGCCAGCAGTGACAGGGGTCCCTACGAGCAGTACTTC. Its protein product is CASSDRGPYEQYF.

V gene TRBV23-1 combines with J gene TRBJ2-7, with 7 positions matching TRBD1. TRBV23-1 is placed among ORFs of uncertain function. J was trimmed by 4 bases and V by 3 bases; bases with no gene match: 9. The CDR3 totals 15 residues. The CDR3, as DNA: TGCGCCAGCAGTCATTCCCCCGGGACAGAGTACGAGCAGTACTTC. This sequence encodes CASSHSPGTEYEQYF.

The chain joins TRBV19 to TRBJ2-1, with 14 bases identical to TRBD2. J was trimmed by 6 bases and V by 3 bases; bases with no gene match: 1. Germline V gene data show CDR1 as LNHDA and CDR2 as SQIVND (reference sequence). The CDR3 consists of 15 residues. CDR3 sequence (DNA): TGTGCCAGTAGTATGGGACTAGCGGGAGTCAATGAGCAGTTCTTC. Amino acid sequence: CASSMGLAGVNEQFF.

The V call is TRBV24-1, the J call TRBJ2-1, with D maybe TRBD1 (6 bases). Per germline, CDR1 KGHDR and CDR2 SFDVKD. There are 17 residues in the CDR3. Between the trimmed V and J ends, which lost 2 bases and 2 bases, there was a span of 15 bases. CDR3 amino acids: CATSDSGQILPYNEQFF. The CDR3 DNA is TGTGCCACCAGTGATTCAGGACAGATACTTCCCTACAATGAGCAGTTCTTC.

The V call is TRBV18, the J call TRBJ2-2; 8 bases agree with TRBD2. The junction had 6 bases not matched to a gene; V was cut back by 6 bases and J by 0 bases. CDR1 is KGHSH and CDR2 is LQKENI in the germline V gene. The CDR3 covers 16 residues. The CDR3 region has the DNA TGTGCCAGCTCTACGGGGGGGCAGTCGAACACCGGGGAGCTGTTTTTT. This gives the protein CASSTGGQSNTGELFF.

The chain links TRBV6-6 to TRBJ2-5; TRBD2 matches 13 bases. This CDR3 contains 17 residues. CDR1 is MNHNY and CDR2 is SVGAGI in the germline V gene (reference sequence). After removal of 5 bases from V and 5 bases from J, the junction contained 11 bases not matched to a gene. CDR3 loop: CASSPGLAGAGSETQYF. In DNA form, the CDR3 reads TGTGCCAGCAGTCCCGGACTAGCGGGAGCGGGTTCCGAGACCCAGTACTTC.

The V and J genes are TRBV12-5 and TRBJ1-5, with 11 bases identical to TRBD1. CDR3 length: 16 amino acids. CDR1 is LGHNT, CDR2 FRNRAP, per germline. Trimming cost V 4 bases and J 2 bases; bases outside gene matches: 4. The CDR3, as DNA: TGTGCTAGTGGTTATCCGGGACAGGGGGGCAATCAGCCCCAGCATTTT. The encoded protein is CASGYPGQGGNQPQHF.

The J gene is TRBJ2-1, the V gene TRBV11-3; 12 bases are shared with TRBD2. This CDR3 region has 15 residues. V trimming: 2 bases; J trimming: 8 bases; junction bases outside the gene matches: 4. Germline V gene sequence: CDR1 SGHNT, CDR2 YENEEA. The chain's CDR3 is CASSLRGLAGYEQFF. CDR3 in DNA: TGTGCCAGCAGCTTAAGGGGACTAGCGGGCTATGAGCAGTTCTTC.

In its sample, this clone was seen once. The CDR3 here is CASSQFSRTGTAYNEQFF. Here the CDR3 DNA reads TGTGCCAGCAGTCAATTCAGTCGGACCGGGACAGCTTACAATGAGCAGTTCTTC. The chain joins TRBV6-6 to TRBJ2-1; 7 bases match TRBD1. Trimming took 5 bases from V and 4 from J; bases not matched to a gene: 17. Germline V CDR1 and CDR2: MNHNY, SVGAGI (reference sequence). This CDR3 region has 18 residues.

This clone was observed a handful of times. CDR3 loop: CASSWGWETTSYEQYF. For the CDR3, the DNA is TGCGCCAGCAGCTGGGGATGGGAGACGACCTCCTACGAGCAGTACTTC. The V and J genes are TRBV5-1 and TRBJ2-7; possible D gene TRBD2, 5 bases. Germline values: CDR1 SGHRS, CDR2 YFSETQ. Trimming removed 3 bases from V and 0 bases from J, with 16 bases in between. CDR3 size: 16 residues.